Listed below are T cell receptor beta chains from one sample, sequenced in a study of tissue T cells after allogeneic stem cell transplantation. The repertoire was sequenced with immunoSEQ multiplex PCR; TCRdb's copy has only in-frame clones and lacks some. This table has roughly 42,000 clones, roughly 92% appearing once. The sample was blood, taken before transplantation. All receptors come from a woman aged 35-70 years who later had graft-versus-host disease after an allogeneic stem cell transplant. Each CDR3 is given with its conserved first and last residue. Fields, in order: CDR3 length, D gene, J gene, V gene, clone size, CDR3 DNA, CDR3 protein. D genes are given only for firm matches. A row's size may be missing; if present it is once, few, many or a size class.

16,NA,TRBJ1-2,TRBV28,NA,TGTGCCAGCAGTCTCCATCTTTCCGGGACGGGCTATGGCTACACCTTC,CASSLHLSGTGYGYTF
14,NA,TRBJ2-3,TRBV24-1,NA,TGTGCCACCGCCCAAGGGAGCGGCACAGATACGCAGTATTTT,CATAQGSGTDTQYF
14,TRBD1,TRBJ2-7,TRBV6-8,NA,TGTGCCAGCACGACAGGGGATAAGGAAGACGAGCAGTACTTC,CASTTGDKEDEQYF
14,NA,TRBJ2-3,TRBV4-3,NA,TGCGCCAGCAGCCAAGATGTTAGCACAGATACGCAGTATTTT,CASSQDVSTDTQYF
14,NA,TRBJ2-7,TRBV29-1,few,TGCAGCGTTGTTATTCAGGGAAGCTCCTACGAGCAGTACTTC,CSVVIQGSSYEQYF
16,TRBD2,TRBJ2-2,TRBV3-1/TRBV3-2,NA,TGTGCCAGCAGCCCTACCTTTGGGCGGGAGATGGGGGAGCTGTTTTTT,CASSPTFGREMGELFF
15,NA,TRBJ1-5,TRBV6-6,NA,TGTGCCAGCAGTTACGGCAGGGCCAGCAATCAGCCCCAGCATTTT,CASSYGRASNQPQHF
16,TRBD2,TRBJ2-1,TRBV28,NA,TGTGCCAGCAGTTTGTCTATCCAGCGGGAGTACAATGAGCAGTTCTTC,CASSLSIQREYNEQFF
14,NA,TRBJ1-1,TRBV5-6,NA,TGTGCCAGCAGCTATCGAACGAGCAACACTGAAGCTTTCTTT,CASSYRTSNTEAFF
12,NA,TRBJ2-7,TRBV9,NA,TGTGCCAGCAGCGGGGCTGGGGTCGAGCAGTACTTC,CASSGAGVEQYF
14,NA,TRBJ1-1,TRBV5-1,NA,TGCGCCAGCAGCTCCGGGACGGAATACACTGAAGCTTTCTTT,CASSSGTEYTEAFF